A selection of T cell receptor beta chains follows, all from one sample in a study of T cell clusters in autoimmune cytopenias. Reanalyzing the multiplex PCR reads, TCRdb keeps one entry per CDR3 protein, without DNA. The specimen's table records 8,000 or so distinct CDR3 sequences. The sample consisted of peripheral blood. The source of these receptors is a human donor with an autoimmune cytopenia or autoimmune hepatitis (not recorded which). Each CDR3 is given with its conserved first and last residue. Only part of the rows carry a size: once, few, many, or a class if the clone is expanded.

J | size | V | length | CDR3
TRBJ1-1 | - | TRBV7-2 | 15 | CASSLALGGRTEAFF
TRBJ2-7 | - | TRBV20-1 | 16 | CSAPTQLAGGPGEQYF
TRBJ1-3 | - | TRBV13 | 14 | CASSSYQGGNTIYF
TRBJ2-3 | medium-sized | TRBV19 | 12 | CASRLAGDTQYF
TRBJ2-7 | - | TRBV6-1 | 12 | CASIGTEYEQYF
TRBJ2-2 | - | TRBV5-5 | 14 | CASSLLVGTGELFF
TRBJ1-1 | - | TRBV20-1 | 18 | CSASDLLRDLQGGTEAFF
TRBJ2-3 | medium-sized | TRBV6-5 | 13 | CASSWERTDTQYF
TRBJ2-3 | medium-sized | TRBV7-6 | 13 | CASSPEVADTQYF
TRBJ1-2 | - | TRBV18 | 14 | CASSPSQLNYGYTF
TRBJ2-1 | - | TRBV30 | 11 | CAWRREETQFF
TRBJ1-5 | - | TRBV13 | 14 | CASSLMGGNQPQHF
TRBJ2-7 | - | TRBV5-4 | 11 | CASSLAGEQYF
TRBJ1-5 | - | TRBV6-5 | 16 | CASSRGGVYSNQHQHF
TRBJ2-7 | - | TRBV7-6 | 12 | CASSFDAYEQYF
TRBJ2-5 | medium-sized | TRBV6-5 | 13 | CASSSETDAAQYF
TRBJ2-1 | - | TRBV6-5 | 13 | CASSEIQGNEQFF
TRBJ2-7 | - | TRBV19 | 14 | CASSIAYRVHEQYF
TRBJ2-7 | - | TRBV7-6 | 14 | CASSIKGETYEQYF
TRBJ2-2 | - | TRBV19 | 15 | CASSRDRAGTGELFF
TRBJ1-1 | - | TRBV27 | 14 | CASSLQIMNTEAFF
TRBJ1-5 | medium-sized | TRBV29-1 | 12 | CSVRVGGQPQHF
TRBJ1-1 | - | TRBV27 | 14 | CASSLSHRNTEAFF
TRBJ2-1 | - | TRBV6-5 | 22 | CASSYPSSGWESGTSGYNEQFF
TRBJ2-5 | - | TRBV27 | 14 | CASSSYRDPGIQYF
TRBJ2-3 | - | TRBV27 | 14 | CAISRTAGTDTQYF
TRBJ1-1 | - | TRBV30 | 14 | CAWSVGVRPTEAFF
TRBJ2-4 | - | TRBV12-3/TRBV12-4 | 11 | CASSSLGGQYF
TRBJ2-6 | - | TRBV27 | 18 | CASSLYPGRPSGANVLTF
TRBJ1-2 | - | TRBV6-5 | 15 | CASSPRGGQNYGYTF
TRBJ1-6 | medium-sized | TRBV12-3/TRBV12-4 | 15 | CASSFSGTGNSPLHF
TRBJ1-5 | large | TRBV19 | 12 | CASKTSNQPQHF
TRBJ2-7 | - | TRBV30 | 16 | CALSRTGGSSYNEQYF
TRBJ2-1 | medium-sized | TRBV29-1 | 11 | CSVWGGWEQFF
TRBJ2-2 | medium-sized | TRBV29-1 | 13 | CSVDRGNTGELFF
TRBJ2-3 | - | TRBV20-1 | 11 | CSARVKFIQYF
TRBJ2-7 | medium-sized | TRBV27 | 13 | CASSTDGYYEQYF
TRBJ2-5 | - | TRBV7-6 | 15 | CASSSWLGQKETQYF
TRBJ2-1 | medium-sized | TRBV12-3/TRBV12-4 | 14 | CASRRTSGSHEQFF
TRBJ2-3 | - | TRBV27 | 17 | CASSLHRTSGSINTQYF
TRBJ2-7 | - | TRBV5-1 | 13 | CASSWDRLSEQYF
TRBJ2-1 | - | TRBV11-2 | 14 | CASSLDRVGNEQFF
TRBJ2-7 | - | TRBV20-1 | 13 | CSLGTSGTYEQYF
TRBJ2-1 | - | TRBV6-4 | 13 | CATGLAGRHEQFF
TRBJ2-3 | medium-sized | TRBV13 | 14 | CASSLGASTDTQYF
TRBJ2-5 | - | TRBV27 | 13 | CASSKTGIETQYF
TRBJ1-4 | - | TRBV12-3/TRBV12-4 | 12 | CASSLWGEKLFF
TRBJ1-5 | - | TRBV5-4 | 15 | CASSPGTGPNQPQHF
TRBJ2-1 | - | TRBV12-3/TRBV12-4 | 15 | CASSLGGSVGDEQFF
TRBJ2-2 | - | TRBV6-5 | 15 | CAIKRGVTGTGELFF
TRBJ2-1 | - | TRBV27 | 19 | CASSLSGLAGGPGYNEQFF
TRBJ2-7 | - | TRBV6-1 | 14 | CASSAADRTYEQYF
TRBJ2-1 | - | TRBV6-5 | 20 | CASSAPGLAGDTSDYNEQFF
TRBJ2-1 | - | TRBV20-1 | 14 | CSAKRAGGDNEQFF
TRBJ2-3 | - | TRBV19 | 13 | CASTLRGIDTQYF
TRBJ1-6 | - | TRBV11-2 | 14 | CASSSRDGSNPLHF
TRBJ2-5 | medium-sized | TRBV29-1 | 14 | CSVRPRGREETQYF
TRBJ2-3 | - | TRBV10-3 | 17 | CASSFYGLAGSTDTQYF
TRBJ2-7 | - | TRBV6-5 | 15 | CASSEARGSSYEQYF